This T cell receptor beta chain was identified during a study of blood T cells in healthy people across ages. On the study more broadly: T cells yielded about one barcoded beta molecule per two cells through template switching.

Trimming pared 6 bases from V and 3 bases from J, leaving 13 bases between. The CDR3 length is 14 residues. Germline CDR1 LGHNA, CDR2 YSLEER. Primed by a sample-barcoded 5' primer and a J-beta primer mix, a second PCR proceeded for about 6 to 12 cycles. Each CDR3 protein is one row after TCRdb ran MiXCR on the 5' RACE reads. The sample yields around 870,000 distinct CDR3 sequences, around 26% seen once. In regard to this clonotype: Its antigen is not identified.

Study-wide results and limits: TCR beta diversity per million T cells fell roughly linearly with age. More naive CD4+ cells and higher diversity were found in long-lived than in aged donors.

The chain is built from TRBV4-3 and TRBJ2-3; a possible D gene is TRBD1 (6 bases). The sequence was collected from a woman of 80 years or more in good health. The sample consisted of blood. The CDR3 nucleotides are TGCGCCAGCAGGGGCAGGGGTCGAACAGATACGCAGTATTTT. This encodes CASRGRGRTDTQYF.